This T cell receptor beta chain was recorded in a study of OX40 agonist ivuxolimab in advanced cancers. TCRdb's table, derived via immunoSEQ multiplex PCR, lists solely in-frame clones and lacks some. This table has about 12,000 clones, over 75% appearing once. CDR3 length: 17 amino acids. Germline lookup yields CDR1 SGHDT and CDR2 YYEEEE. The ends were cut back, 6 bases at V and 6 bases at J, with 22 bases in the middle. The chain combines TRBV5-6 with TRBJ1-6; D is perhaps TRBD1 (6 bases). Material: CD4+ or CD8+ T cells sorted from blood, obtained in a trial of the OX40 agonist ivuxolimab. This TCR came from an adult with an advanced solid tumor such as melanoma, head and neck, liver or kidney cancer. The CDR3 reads CASNSPTGSEPNSPLHF. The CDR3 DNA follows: TGTGCCAGCAACTCTCCAACAGGGTCCGAACCTAATTCACCCCTCCACTTT.